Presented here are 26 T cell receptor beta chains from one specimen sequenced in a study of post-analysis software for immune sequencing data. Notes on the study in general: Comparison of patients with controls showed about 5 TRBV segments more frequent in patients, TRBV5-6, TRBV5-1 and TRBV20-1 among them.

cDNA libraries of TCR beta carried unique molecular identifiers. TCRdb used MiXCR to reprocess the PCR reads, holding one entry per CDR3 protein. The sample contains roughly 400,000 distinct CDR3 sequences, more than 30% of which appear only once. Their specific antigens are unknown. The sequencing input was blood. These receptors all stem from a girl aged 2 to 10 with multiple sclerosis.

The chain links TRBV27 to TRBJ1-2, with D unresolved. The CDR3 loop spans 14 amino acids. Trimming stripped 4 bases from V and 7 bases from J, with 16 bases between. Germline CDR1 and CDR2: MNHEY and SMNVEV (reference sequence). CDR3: CASSSAGGIGGYTF. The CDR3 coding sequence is TGTGCCAGCAGTTCCGCCGGAGGGATCGGTGGCTACACCTTC.

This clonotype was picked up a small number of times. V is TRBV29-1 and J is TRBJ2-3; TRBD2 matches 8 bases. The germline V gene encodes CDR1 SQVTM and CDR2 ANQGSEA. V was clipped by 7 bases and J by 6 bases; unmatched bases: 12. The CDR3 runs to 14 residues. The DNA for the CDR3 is TGCAGCGCTACCCCGGGACTAGTTTCCGATACGCAGTATTTT. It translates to CSATPGLVSDTQYF.

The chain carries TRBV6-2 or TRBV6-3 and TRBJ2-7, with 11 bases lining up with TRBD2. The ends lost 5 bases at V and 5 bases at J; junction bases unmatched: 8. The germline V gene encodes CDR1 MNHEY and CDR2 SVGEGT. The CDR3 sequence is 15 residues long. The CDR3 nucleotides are TGTGCCAGCAGTCAACTAGCGGGGGCAGGTAACGAGCAGTACTTC. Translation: CASSQLAGAGNEQYF.

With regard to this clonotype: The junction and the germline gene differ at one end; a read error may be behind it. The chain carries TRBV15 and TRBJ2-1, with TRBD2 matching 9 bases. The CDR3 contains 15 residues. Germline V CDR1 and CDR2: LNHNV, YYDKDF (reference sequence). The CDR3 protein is CATSSRTSDYNERFF. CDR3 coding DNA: TGTGCCACCAGCAGCCGGACTAGCGACTACAATGAGCGGTTCTTC.

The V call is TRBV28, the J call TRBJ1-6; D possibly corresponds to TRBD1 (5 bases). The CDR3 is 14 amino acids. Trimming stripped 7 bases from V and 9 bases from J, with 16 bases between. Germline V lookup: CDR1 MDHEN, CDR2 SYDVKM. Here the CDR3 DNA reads TGTGCCAGCAACGGGGCGCTTTATGGTTCACCCCTCCACTTT. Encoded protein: CASNGALYGSPLHF.

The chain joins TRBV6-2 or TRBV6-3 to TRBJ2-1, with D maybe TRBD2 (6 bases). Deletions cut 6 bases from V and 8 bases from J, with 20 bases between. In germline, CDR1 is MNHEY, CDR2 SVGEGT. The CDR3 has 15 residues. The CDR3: CASSPNGRTWDEQFF. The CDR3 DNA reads TGTGCCAGCAGCCCTAATGGGAGGACCTGGGATGAGCAGTTCTTC.

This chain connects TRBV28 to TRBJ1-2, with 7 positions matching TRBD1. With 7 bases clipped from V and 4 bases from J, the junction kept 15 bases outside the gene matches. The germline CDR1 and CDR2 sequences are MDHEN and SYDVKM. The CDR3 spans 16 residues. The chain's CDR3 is CASNTPPGQMSYGYTF. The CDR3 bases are TGTGCCAGCAATACTCCCCCGGGACAGATGAGCTATGGCTACACCTTC.

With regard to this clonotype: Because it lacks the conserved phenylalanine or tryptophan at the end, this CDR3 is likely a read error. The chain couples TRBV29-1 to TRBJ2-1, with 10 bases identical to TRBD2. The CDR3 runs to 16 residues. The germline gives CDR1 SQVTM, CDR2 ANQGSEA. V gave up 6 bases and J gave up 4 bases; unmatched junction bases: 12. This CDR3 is CSVLGASGGQYNEQFC. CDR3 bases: TGCAGCGTCCTGGGGGCTAGCGGGGGCCAATACAATGAGCAGTTCTGC.

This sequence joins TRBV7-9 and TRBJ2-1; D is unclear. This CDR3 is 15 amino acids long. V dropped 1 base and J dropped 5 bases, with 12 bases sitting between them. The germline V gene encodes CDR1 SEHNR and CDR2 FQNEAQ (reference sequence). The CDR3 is CASSLVAVFDNEQFF. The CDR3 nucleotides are TGTGCCAGCAGCTTAGTGGCAGTCTTCGACAATGAGCAGTTCTTC. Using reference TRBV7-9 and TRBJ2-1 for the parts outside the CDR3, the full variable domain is DTGVSQNPRHKITKRGQNVTFRCDPISEHNRLYWYRQTLGQGPEFLTYFQNEAQLEKSRLLSDRFSAERPKGSFSTLEIQRTEQGDSAMYLCASSLVAVFDNEQFFGPGTRLTVL.

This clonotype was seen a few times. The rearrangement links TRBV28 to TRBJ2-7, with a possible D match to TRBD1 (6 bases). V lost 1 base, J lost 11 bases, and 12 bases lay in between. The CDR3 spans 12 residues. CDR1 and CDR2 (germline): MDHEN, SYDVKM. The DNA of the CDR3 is TGTGCCAGCAGTTTATTATCAGGGGCGAAGTACTTC. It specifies CASSLLSGAKYF.

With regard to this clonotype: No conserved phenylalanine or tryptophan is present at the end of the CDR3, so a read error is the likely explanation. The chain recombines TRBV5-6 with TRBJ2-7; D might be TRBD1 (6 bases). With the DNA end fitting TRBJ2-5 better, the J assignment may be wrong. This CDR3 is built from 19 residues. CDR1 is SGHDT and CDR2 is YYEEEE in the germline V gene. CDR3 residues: CASSLRARRTALGKTTQYY. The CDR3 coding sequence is TGTGCCAGCAGCTTGCGAGCGAGGAGGACAGCACTAGGGAAGACGACCCAGTACTAC.

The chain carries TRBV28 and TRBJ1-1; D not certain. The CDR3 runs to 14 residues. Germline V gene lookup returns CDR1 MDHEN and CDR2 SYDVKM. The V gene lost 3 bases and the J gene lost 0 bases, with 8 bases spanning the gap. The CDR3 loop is CASSFGQLNTEAFF. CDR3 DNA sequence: TGTGCCAGCAGTTTCGGTCAGTTGAACACTGAAGCTTTCTTT.

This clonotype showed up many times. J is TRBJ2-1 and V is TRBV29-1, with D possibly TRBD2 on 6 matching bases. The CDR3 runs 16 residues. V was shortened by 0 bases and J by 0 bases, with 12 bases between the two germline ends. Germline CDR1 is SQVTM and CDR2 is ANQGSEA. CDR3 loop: CSVEDLAYSSYNEQFF. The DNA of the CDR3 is TGCAGCGTTGAAGATCTAGCGTATAGCTCCTACAATGAGCAGTTCTTC.

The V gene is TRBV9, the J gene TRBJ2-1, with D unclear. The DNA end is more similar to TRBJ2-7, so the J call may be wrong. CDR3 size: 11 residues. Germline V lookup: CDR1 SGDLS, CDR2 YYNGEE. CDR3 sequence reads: CASSPHNEQYF. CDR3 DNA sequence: TGTGCCAGCAGCCCCCACAATGAGCAGTACTTC.

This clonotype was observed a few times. CDR3 region: CASSSRQVTQYF. CDR3 nucleotides: TGTGCCAGCAGCTCAAGACAGGTAACGCAGTATTTT. The chain recombines TRBV5-8 with TRBJ2-3; D possibly corresponds to TRBD1 (6 bases). Germline V gene sequence: CDR1 SGHTS, CDR2 YDEGEE. Trimming removed 3 bases at V and 9 bases at J, with 11 bases between. This CDR3 region has 12 residues.

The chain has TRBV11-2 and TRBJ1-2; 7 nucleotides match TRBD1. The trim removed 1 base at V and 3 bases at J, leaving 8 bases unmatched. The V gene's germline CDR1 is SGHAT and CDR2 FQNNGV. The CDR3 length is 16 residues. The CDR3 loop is CASSLGLGTGDYGYTF. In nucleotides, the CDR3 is TGTGCCAGCAGCTTAGGCCTTGGTACAGGGGACTATGGCTACACCTTC.

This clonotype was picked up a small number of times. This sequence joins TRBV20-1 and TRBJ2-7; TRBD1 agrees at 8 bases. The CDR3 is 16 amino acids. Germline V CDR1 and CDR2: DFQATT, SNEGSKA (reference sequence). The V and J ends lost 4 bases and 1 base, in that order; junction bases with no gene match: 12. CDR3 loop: CSAKPGGAIASYEQYF. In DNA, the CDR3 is TGCAGTGCTAAACCAGGGGGCGCGATTGCTTCCTACGAGCAGTACTTC.

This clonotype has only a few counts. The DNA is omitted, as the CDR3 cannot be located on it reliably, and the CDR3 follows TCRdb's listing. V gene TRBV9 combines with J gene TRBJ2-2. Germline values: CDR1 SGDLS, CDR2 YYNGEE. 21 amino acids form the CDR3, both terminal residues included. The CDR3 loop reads CASSVGVGSYEQYFGPGELFF.

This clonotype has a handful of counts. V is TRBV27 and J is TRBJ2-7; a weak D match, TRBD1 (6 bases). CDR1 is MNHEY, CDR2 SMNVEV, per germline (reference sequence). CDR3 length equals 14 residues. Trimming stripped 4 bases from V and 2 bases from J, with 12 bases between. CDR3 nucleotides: TGTGCCAGCAGTTCCTACCGACAGGCCTACGAGCAGTACTTC. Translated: CASSSYRQAYEQYF.

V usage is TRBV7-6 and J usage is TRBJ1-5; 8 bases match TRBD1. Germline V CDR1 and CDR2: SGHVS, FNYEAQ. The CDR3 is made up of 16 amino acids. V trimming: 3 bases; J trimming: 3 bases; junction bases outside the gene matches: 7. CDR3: CASSLATGGDNQPQHF. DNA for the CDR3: TGTGCCAGCAGCTTGGCTACAGGGGGGGACAATCAGCCCCAGCATTTT.

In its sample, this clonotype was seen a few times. Here the CDR3 DNA reads TGTGCCAGCAGTGAATTCTCTGTAGGCGAGCAGTACTTC. Its translation: CASSEFSVGEQYF. This chain links TRBV25-1 with TRBJ2-7; D is ambiguous. Trimming took 1 base from V and 6 from J, leaving 10 bases between them. Germline CDR1 MGHDK, CDR2 SYGVNS. The CDR3 sequence is 13 residues long.

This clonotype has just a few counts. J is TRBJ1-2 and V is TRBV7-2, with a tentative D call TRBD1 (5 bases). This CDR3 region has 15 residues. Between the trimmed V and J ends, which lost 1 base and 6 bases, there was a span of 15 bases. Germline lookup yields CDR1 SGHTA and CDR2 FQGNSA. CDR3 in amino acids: CASSLDTDSMDGYTF. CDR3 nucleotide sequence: TGTGCCAGCAGCTTAGACACTGACAGCATGGATGGCTACACCTTC.

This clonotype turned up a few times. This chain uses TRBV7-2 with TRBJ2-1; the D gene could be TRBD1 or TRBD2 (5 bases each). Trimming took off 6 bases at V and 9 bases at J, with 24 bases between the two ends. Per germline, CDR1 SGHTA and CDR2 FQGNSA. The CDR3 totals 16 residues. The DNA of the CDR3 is TGTGCCAGCAGGCAAAAGTTGGGGGATGGGAGTCTTGAGCAGTTCTTC. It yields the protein CASRQKLGDGSLEQFF.

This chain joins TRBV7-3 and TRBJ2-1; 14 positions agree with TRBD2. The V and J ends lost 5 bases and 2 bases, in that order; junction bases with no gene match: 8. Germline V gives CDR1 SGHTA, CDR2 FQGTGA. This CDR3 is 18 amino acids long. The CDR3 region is CASSRRTSGRHPYNEQFF. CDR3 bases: TGTGCCAGCAGCCGCCGGACTAGCGGGAGGCATCCCTACAATGAGCAGTTCTTC.

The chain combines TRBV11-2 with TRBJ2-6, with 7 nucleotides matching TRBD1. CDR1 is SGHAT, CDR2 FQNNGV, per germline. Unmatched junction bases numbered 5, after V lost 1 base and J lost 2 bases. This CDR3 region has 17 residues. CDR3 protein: CASSLGAGGPGANVLTF. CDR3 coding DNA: TGTGCCAGCAGCTTAGGAGCAGGGGGTCCTGGGGCCAACGTCCTGACTTTC.

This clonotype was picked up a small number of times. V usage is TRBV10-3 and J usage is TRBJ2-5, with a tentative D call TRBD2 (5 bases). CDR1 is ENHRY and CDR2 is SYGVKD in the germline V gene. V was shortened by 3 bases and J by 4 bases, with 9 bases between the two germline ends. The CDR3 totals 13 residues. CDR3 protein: CAISETRLETQYF. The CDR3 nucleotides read TGTGCCATCAGTGAAACTAGGTTAGAGACCCAGTACTTC.